The 12 T cell receptor beta chains given below trace back to one sample, sequenced in a study of blood T cell repertoires in COVID-19. The table came from immunoSEQ multiplex PCR; TCRdb's copy has only in-frame clones and leaves some out. Of some 50,000 clones listed, roughly four fifths are singletons. Input material: peripheral blood. These receptor sequences come from a woman of 80 years or more with acute or convalescent COVID-19.

This sequence joins TRBV7-9 and TRBJ2-7; 8 bases fit TRBD1. CDR1 and CDR2 from the germline V gene are SEHNR and FQNEAQ (reference sequence). V trimming: 5 bases; J trimming: 2 bases; junction bases outside the gene matches: 8. The CDR3 is made up of 15 amino acids. CDR3 sequence (DNA): TGTGCCAGCAGCCTTGACAGGGGAGGCACCTACGAGCAGTACTTC. Translating gives CASSLDRGGTYEQYF.

Comments on this clone: Germline is not matched at one junction end, which may reflect a read error. The J gene is TRBJ1-1, the V gene TRBV10-3, with a tentative D call TRBD1 (5 bases). CDR1 and CDR2 from the germline V gene are ENHRY and SYGVKD. This CDR3 comprises 12 residues. The CDR3 DNA is TGTGCCATGAGTGATGGGGCTTGGGTAGCTTTCTTT. Encoded protein: CAMSDGAWVAFF.

The CDR3 here is CASSPAKGQGPYEQYF. The CDR3 DNA follows: TGTGCCAGCAGCCCCGCAAAGGGACAGGGACCCTACGAGCAGTACTTC. The genes are TRBV5-4 and TRBJ2-7; 9 nucleotides agree with TRBD1. Trimming took 4 bases from V and 2 from J; bases not matched to a gene: 10. CDR3 length equals 16 residues. Germline V CDR1 and CDR2: SGHNT, YYREEE (reference sequence).

This clone has a single count. The J gene is TRBJ1-2, the V gene TRBV28; the D is unclear. V lost 2 bases and J lost 8, with 18 bases in between. Germline CDR1 and CDR2: MDHEN and SYDVKM. This CDR3 comprises 15 residues. In DNA, the CDR3 is TGTGCCAGCAGTTTACCCCCTCCCCGGGTTGACGGCTACACCTTC. Protein: CASSLPPPRVDGYTF.

The rearrangement uses TRBV7-2 and TRBJ2-7, with D perhaps TRBD2 (7 bases). Trimming pared 1 base from V and 1 base from J, leaving 11 bases between. Germline V gene sequence: CDR1 SGHTA, CDR2 FQGNSA. The CDR3 consists of 15 residues. The CDR3 reads CASSLVGGESYEQYF. In DNA, the CDR3 is TGTGCCAGCAGCTTAGTAGGGGGGGAGTCCTACGAGCAGTACTTC.

The sample holds a few counts of this clone. The chain links TRBV12-3 or TRBV12-4 to TRBJ2-1, with TRBD2 matching 8 bases. CDR3 length equals 12 residues. The trim removed 7 bases at V and 6 bases at J, leaving 2 bases unmatched. The CDR3 sequence: CASTGGVNEQFF. For the CDR3, the DNA is TGTGCCAGCACGGGAGGGGTCAATGAGCAGTTCTTC.

This clone has a single count. The CDR3 DNA is TGTGCCTGGAGTGACCGACAGGGGGGCTTCTATGGCTACACCTTC. This sequence encodes CAWSDRQGGFYGYTF. The chain joins TRBV30 to TRBJ1-2; 9 nucleotides align to TRBD1. Trimming removed 1 base from V and 4 bases from J; junction bases left unmatched: 7. This CDR3 is built from 15 residues. The germline V gene has CDR1 GTSNPN and CDR2 SVGIG (reference sequence).

The rearrangement uses TRBV7-2 and TRBJ2-3, with D possibly matching TRBD2 (6 bases). The germline V gene has CDR1 SGHTA and CDR2 FQGNSA. CDR3 length equals 14 residues. V was trimmed by 9 bases and J by 3 bases, leaving 16 bases between them. CDR3 DNA: TGTGCCAGGGATACCGGGAGAGGAACAGATACGCAGTATTTT. Translation gives CARDTGRGTDTQYF.

V and J are TRBV5-1 and TRBJ1-4, with no clear D. The CDR3 is 16 amino acids. Germline V CDR1 and CDR2: SGHRS, YFSETQ. V was shortened by 0 bases and J by 5 bases, with 14 bases between the two germline ends. CDR3 nucleotide sequence: TGCGCCAGCAGCTTGGCCCGAAGTTCAGCGAATGAAAAACTGTTTTTT. Its protein is CASSLARSSANEKLFF.

This rearrangement joins TRBV7-6 to TRBJ1-4; 8 bases align to TRBD1. After removal of 4 bases from V and 0 bases from J, the junction contained 7 bases not matched to a gene. This CDR3 is built from 17 residues. Germline V lookup: CDR1 SGHVS, CDR2 FNYEAQ. The CDR3, as DNA: TGTGCCAGCAGCTCCCGGGACAGGAAAGCAACTAATGAAAAACTGTTTTTT. It codes for CASSSRDRKATNEKLFF.

This clone was observed a single time. This sequence joins TRBV6-6 and TRBJ1-2; D ambiguous. Germline-derived CDR1 and CDR2 are MNHNY and SVGAGI (reference sequence). The CDR3 length is 13 residues. V lost 5 bases and J 7 bases, leaving 14 bases between the germline ends. The CDR3 DNA reads TGTGCCAGCAGTCCCGGGAGTTATACTGGCTACACCTTC. Translation: CASSPGSYTGYTF.

V usage is TRBV6-1 and J usage is TRBJ1-5; 9 positions match TRBD1. This CDR3 contains 15 residues. In germline, CDR1 is MNHNS, CDR2 SASEGT. V lost 3 bases to trimming and J lost 0 bases; unmatched junction nucleotides: 0. CDR3 DNA sequence: TGTGCCAGCAGTGAGACAGGGGGTAGCAATCAGCCCCAGCATTTT. Residues: CASSETGGSNQPQHF.